The T cell receptor beta chain under discussion was sequenced for a study of memory B cells and T cells in multiple sclerosis listed by TCRdb under 2018. Regarding the complete study: TCR beta repertoires of autoproliferating peripheral T cells were compared with the TCR beta repertoires of brain lesion-infiltrating T cells in multiple sclerosis patients. Two multiple sclerosis patients, for whom either brain lesions at autopsy or brain-infiltrating cells from biopsy were available, were included in TCR sequencing.

As to this clone: This receptor's antigen is unknown. The sample holds no much larger clone one base away, and base qualities are not on file.

TCRbeta CDR3 regions were amplified from extracted genomic DNA using the immunoSEQ Platform. Multiplex PCR, high-throughput sequencing and a vendor bioinformatics pipeline were combined in the immunoSEQ assay. The published analysis was carried out like this. Non-productive sequences and CDR3s shorter than 4 amino acids were excluded, and clonotype frequencies were recalculated for each sample. In immunoSEQ Analyzer 2.0, a clonotype counted as shared when the CDR3 amino acid, V gene and J gene sequences were identical. To normalize repertoire overlap, the number of shared clonotypes was divided by the product of the two clone-set sizes and multiplied by 1000 to give arbitrary units. Sourced from immuneACCESS, this table was stored by TCRdb with only in-frame sequences that have V and J called. A share of the clones is absent; for the studies checked, an unresolved V gene accounts for under half, and the remainder has no known explanation. The V and J calls and clone size come from that table; D and trimming were worked out from the DNA. The sample yields around 50,000 clones; around 80% were counted once. The top ten clones comprise about 1.1% of the sample.

Autoproliferating (CFSEdim) and non-proliferating (CFSEhi) T cell fractions were sequenced separately after stimulus-free culture of CFSE-labeled PBMCs. In total, under 55 million CFSE-labeled PBMCs were cultured without stimulus for 6 to 8 days, after which replicate wells were pooled. PBMCs were labeled with approximately 0.5 uM CFSE and were cultured without exogenous stimuli in serum-free AIM-V medium. PBMCs were isolated by Ficoll density gradient centrifugation and cryopreserved before use. Using a FACSAria III, live 7-AAD-negative cells were sorted, then washed with PBS and stored frozen at -80 degrees C as dry pellets. Overall study outcomes, separate from this receptor: Clone-set sizes varied between compartments, which affected the numbers of shared clonotypes and made normalization necessary.

This receptor was identified in a human donor with multiple sclerosis. Input material: PBMCs from blood kept in culture.

DNA sequence: TGTGCCAGCAGCTCCCGACGGGACAATGAGCAGTTCTTC. Its protein product is CASSSRRDNEQFF. The sequence links TRBV7-2 to TRBJ2-1, with the D gene too uncertain to name. The CDR3 contains 13 residues, cysteine and phenylalanine counted. Only the CDR3 portion is preserved as DNA: 39 bases, with reading frame beginning at the first base. The trim is 4 bases for V and 5 bases for J, with a gap of 9 bases between the germline ends. Per the germline V gene, SGHTA is the CDR1 and FQGNSA is the CDR2.